Listed below are T cell receptor beta chains from one sample, sequenced in a study of blood T cell repertoires in COVID-19. Repertoires were generated with immunoSEQ multiplex PCR, while TCRdb's copy carries only in-frame clones and drops some. This table has under 130,000 clones, over 85% appearing once. Sequencing was done on a sample of peripheral blood. The receptors here all came from a woman over 75 in a cohort sampled during active COVID-19. Each CDR3 is given without its conserved first and last residue. The order of the fields is J gene, V gene, CDR3 protein.

TRBJ1-2,TRBV4-1,ASSQEGTGWGAGKDYGYT
TRBJ1-1,TRBV5-1,ASSVPQGTEAF
TRBJ2-4,TRBV3-1/TRBV3-2,ASSQEAGVGKNIQY
TRBJ2-3,TRBV10-3,AISESKSAGGPTDTQY
TRBJ2-1,TRBV3-1/TRBV3-2,ASSLRTSGSYNEQF
TRBJ1-2,TRBV2,ASSERRQNYGYT
TRBJ2-1,TRBV11-2,ASSRESGSYNEQF
TRBJ2-4,TRBV27,ASSLSRNLAAKNIQY
TRBJ1-2,TRBV12-3/TRBV12-4,ASSTTVNYGYT
TRBJ1-1,TRBV7-2,ASSLVQGGTEAF
TRBJ2-1,TRBV11-2,ASSLGRLAAFSYNEQF
TRBJ1-6,TRBV9,ASSVDIERSPLH
TRBJ2-2,TRBV6-5,ASSYPGTDNTGELF
TRBJ1-1,TRBV21-1,ASSKGGKAF
TRBJ2-4,TRBV10-1,ASSEASGGNIQY
TRBJ2-3,TRBV5-1,ASGPEGVDTQY
TRBJ2-7,TRBV6-5,ASSNRHVNGEQY
TRBJ2-3,TRBV9,ASSVVASSADTQY
TRBJ2-3,TRBV5-1,ASSLVLAGATDTQY
TRBJ1-6,TRBV7-9,ASSLDSDNSPLH
TRBJ2-5,TRBV29-1,SVASDREAQY
TRBJ2-2,TRBV6-6,ASSYVGETGELF
TRBJ2-3,TRBV6-5,ASSPTSADTQY
TRBJ2-5,TRBV5-1,ASRTQGAGETQY
TRBJ1-3,TRBV16,ASSLRDSSGNTIY
TRBJ2-7,TRBV5-5,ASSLSLTDNEQY
TRBJ2-4,TRBV3-1/TRBV3-2,ASSQSSGRAVNIQY